The entry below gives a single T cell receptor beta chain sequence along with its context. The sample comes from a study of blood T cell repertoires in COVID-19. Only in-frame clones appear in the TCRdb table, and some are missing; sequencing was by immunoSEQ multiplex PCR. The data show approximately 180,000 clones, about 85% seen once. The ends lost 0 bases at V and 4 bases at J; junction bases unmatched: 4. The CDR3 runs to 16 residues. CDR1 and CDR2 from the germline V gene are SGHRS and YFSETQ. The source is a woman older than 75 with acute or convalescent COVID-19. Material: peripheral blood. This chain uses TRBV5-1 with TRBJ2-6; 7 bases fit TRBD1. In DNA form, the CDR3 reads TGCGCCAGCAGCTTGGGACAGGGATCAGGGGCCAACGTCCTGACTTTC. Its translation: CASSLGQGSGANVLTF.